This T cell receptor beta chain was observed in a study of regulatory T cells in long-lasting Graves disease. Stated time point: newly diagnosed GD, antithyroid drugs for less than 3 months. Extracted RNA from PBMCs served as the source of the TCR library. To make TCR beta libraries, researchers used iRepertoire HTBI primers and Arm-PCR of CDR3 regions. TCRdb passed the multiplex PCR reads through MiXCR, listing each CDR3 protein once. The table has over 200,000 distinct CDR3 sequences, 15% to 20% seen once. In its sample, this clonotype was seen many times. The source is a female donor with Graves disease. Sample: peripheral blood mononuclear cells (PBMCs), taken at new diagnosis, from a patient treated with antithyroid drugs.

The CDR3 nucleotides read TGTGCCAGCAGCCAAGTGTCGTTTGAGCTGAGCACAGATACGCAGTATTTT. This gives the protein CASSQVSFELSTDTQYF. The chain uses TRBV3-1 and TRBJ2-3; D unclear. This CDR3 comprises 17 residues. V was pared by 1 base and J by 0 bases, with 14 bases between. The germline V gene encodes CDR1 LGHDT and CDR2 YNNKEL (reference sequence).